A selection of T cell receptor beta chains follows, all from one sample in a study of shared clonotypes between healthy human individuals. Some clones are missing from TCRdb's copy, which holds only in-frame ones; the method was immunoSEQ multiplex PCR. This table holds roughly 590,000 clones, roughly 95% found once. Sequenced: naive CD8+ T cells sorted from blood. These receptors were taken from a woman in her twenties or thirties in good health. Each CDR3 is given with its conserved first and last residue. The D gene is left open where the match is weak. Only some rows state a clone size, as once, few, many or a class for expanded clones.

size: once; V: TRBV15; D: TRBD1; J: TRBJ2-7; DNA: TGTGCCACCAGCATCTGGACAGGGGCCGAAGAGCAGTACTTC; CDR3: CATSIWTGAEEQYF
size: -; V: TRBV5-8; D: -; J: TRBJ2-7; DNA: TGTGCCAGCAGCGGACCCGTAGGAGGGTACGAGCAGTACTTC; CDR3: CASSGPVGGYEQYF
size: -; V: TRBV27; D: -; J: TRBJ2-7; DNA: TGTGCCAGCAGTTTAGCCCCGGGACTGGGTAGGGAGCAGTACTTC; CDR3: CASSLAPGLGREQYF
size: once; V: TRBV2; D: TRBD2; J: TRBJ2-5; DNA: TGTGCCAGCAGTGGCACTAGCGGGAGCGCAGAGACCCAGTACTTC; CDR3: CASSGTSGSAETQYF
size: -; V: TRBV10-3; D: TRBD1; J: TRBJ2-7; DNA: TGTGCCATCAGTCCCCGGACAGGGAACTCCTACGAGCAGTACTTC; CDR3: CAISPRTGNSYEQYF
size: -; V: TRBV25-1; D: TRBD2; J: TRBJ2-5; DNA: TGTGCCAGCAGTGAATCGATAGGCCCTGGACTAGCGTATGAGACCCAGTACTTC; CDR3: CASSESIGPGLAYETQYF
size: -; V: TRBV13; D: TRBD2; J: TRBJ2-3; DNA: TGTGCCAGCAGCTTATCCGGGAGGGTGGATACGCAGTATTTT; CDR3: CASSLSGRVDTQYF
size: few; V: TRBV28; D: -; J: TRBJ1-5; DNA: TGTGCCAGCAGTTCGACGGGGGGTAGCAATCAGCCCCAGCATTTT; CDR3: CASSSTGGSNQPQHF
size: -; V: TRBV25-1; D: -; J: TRBJ2-7; DNA: TGTGCCAGCAGTGATTACGGTTACGAGCAGTACTTC; CDR3: CASSDYGYEQYF
size: -; V: TRBV27; D: TRBD1; J: TRBJ1-5; DNA: TGTGCCAGCAGGCCGACAGGGGGGAATCAGCCCCAGCATTTT; CDR3: CASRPTGGNQPQHF
size: -; V: TRBV5-6; D: -; J: TRBJ2-2; DNA: TGTGCCAGCAGCTTCCAGGGAACCGGGGAGCTGTTTTTT; CDR3: CASSFQGTGELFF
size: -; V: TRBV28; D: -; J: TRBJ2-7; DNA: TGTGCCAGCAGTACCCTCGACAGTCCATACGGCTACGAGCAGTACTTC; CDR3: CASSTLDSPYGYEQYF
size: -; V: TRBV6-1; D: -; J: TRBJ1-5; DNA: TGTGCCAGCAGTGAAGTAGGAGGGGGTCAGCCCCAGCATTTT; CDR3: CASSEVGGGQPQHF
size: -; V: TRBV27; D: TRBD1; J: TRBJ2-7; DNA: TGTGCCAGCAGTTCTCGGGGGGACAGGGGCTACGAGCAGTACTTC; CDR3: CASSSRGDRGYEQYF
size: -; V: TRBV27; D: TRBD2; J: TRBJ2-1; DNA: TGTGCCAGCAGCCTAGCGGGAGCGCGCAATGAGCAGTTCTTC; CDR3: CASSLAGARNEQFF
size: -; V: TRBV28; D: TRBD2; J: TRBJ2-2; DNA: TGTGCCAGCAGTTGGGTGCGGGAGGGCCCCAGCGAGAACACCGGGGAGCTGTTTTTT; CDR3: CASSWVREGPSENTGELFF
size: -; V: TRBV5-4; D: TRBD1; J: TRBJ1-1; DNA: TGTGCCAGCAGCTTGTCAGGGGGGAGTGAAGCTTTCTTT; CDR3: CASSLSGGSEAFF
size: -; V: TRBV4-1; D: -; J: TRBJ2-7; DNA: TGCGCCAGCAGCCAAGAACTAGCTTACGAGCAGTACTTC; CDR3: CASSQELAYEQYF
size: once; V: TRBV27; D: TRBD1; J: TRBJ1-5; DNA: TGTGCCAGCAGTTTAAATGGGGGACAGGGCAATCAGCCCCAGCATTTT; CDR3: CASSLNGGQGNQPQHF
size: -; V: TRBV7-2; D: -; J: TRBJ2-7; DNA: TGTGCCAGCAGCTCCCCCTTTAGCGGATCTCCCTACGAGCAGTACTTC; CDR3: CASSSPFSGSPYEQYF
size: -; V: TRBV19; D: -; J: TRBJ1-2; DNA: TGTGCCAGTAGTATGCAGGGGTCCTATGGCTACACCTTC; CDR3: CASSMQGSYGYTF
size: -; V: TRBV28; D: TRBD2; J: TRBJ2-7; DNA: TGTGCCAGCAGTTTAACGGGACTAGTTTTATACGAGCAGTACTTC; CDR3: CASSLTGLVLYEQYF